These T cell receptor beta chains were read from a single sample in a study of blood T cell repertoires in COVID-19. Sequencing was performed with immunoSEQ multiplex PCR; in TCRdb, only in-frame clones are kept and a portion is missing. The profile shows some 100,000 clones, approximately 92% of them singletons. Sequenced input: peripheral blood. These TCRs come from a man in his 70s with acute or convalescent COVID-19. The CDR3 runs from the conserved cysteine through the conserved F or W. D genes are given only for firm matches. Part of the rows lack a size; the others show once, few, many or a class for expanded clones.

>.|TRBJ2-7|TRBV28|TRBD2
CASLTTTGGHSYEQYF
TGTGCCAGCCTTACAACCACGGGAGGGCACTCCTACGAGCAGTACTTC
>.|TRBJ1-4|TRBV18|.
CASSPPGEIEKLFF
TGTGCCAGCTCACCTCCAGGGGAGATTGAAAAACTGTTTTTT
>.|TRBJ2-1|TRBV2|.
CASSVSGLLYNEQFF
TGTGCCAGCAGTGTATCAGGTTTACTCTACAATGAGCAGTTCTTC
>.|TRBJ2-2|TRBV7-2|TRBD2
CASSFRKPGLAPGELFF
TGTGCCAGCAGCTTCCGGAAACCGGGACTAGCGCCCGGGGAGCTGTTTTTT
>.|TRBJ1-3|TRBV28|.
CATGTGNTIYF
TGTGCCACAGGGACAGGAAACACCATATATTTT
>few|TRBJ2-3|TRBV29-1|.
CSDRGSGFTDTQYF
TGCAGCGACCGAGGGTCTGGGTTCACAGATACGCAGTATTTT
>once|TRBJ1-5|TRBV10-3|.
CAINRDPNQPQHF
TGTGCCATCAATCGGGATCCCAATCAGCCCCAGCATTTT
>.|TRBJ2-1|TRBV5-1|.
CASSYQIIGNEQFF
TGCGCCAGCAGCTACCAGATAATTGGCAATGAGCAGTTCTTC
>.|TRBJ1-1|TRBV6-6|TRBD1
CASSYGTGGTEAFF
TGTGCCAGCAGTTACGGGACAGGGGGGACTGAAGCTTTCTTT
>.|TRBJ2-7|TRBV11-2|TRBD2
CASSPGGHEQYF
TGTGCCAGCAGCCCGGGGGGGCACGAGCAGTACTTC
>.|TRBJ1-1|TRBV5-1|.
CASSLEGKGTEAFF
TGCGCCAGCAGCTTGGAAGGGAAGGGGACTGAAGCTTTCTTT